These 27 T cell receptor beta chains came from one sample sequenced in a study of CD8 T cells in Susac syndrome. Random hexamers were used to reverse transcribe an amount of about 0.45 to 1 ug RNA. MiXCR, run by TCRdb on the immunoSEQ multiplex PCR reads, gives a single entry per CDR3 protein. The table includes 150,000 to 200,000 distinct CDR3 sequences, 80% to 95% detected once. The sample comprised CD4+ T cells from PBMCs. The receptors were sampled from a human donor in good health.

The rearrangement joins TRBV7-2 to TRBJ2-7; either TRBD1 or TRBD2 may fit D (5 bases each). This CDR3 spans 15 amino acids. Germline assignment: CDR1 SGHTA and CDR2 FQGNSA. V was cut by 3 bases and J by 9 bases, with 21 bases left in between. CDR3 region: CASSLAKSGGSGQYF. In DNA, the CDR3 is TGTGCCAGCAGCTTGGCCAAGAGTGGGGGTTCGGGGCAGTACTTC.

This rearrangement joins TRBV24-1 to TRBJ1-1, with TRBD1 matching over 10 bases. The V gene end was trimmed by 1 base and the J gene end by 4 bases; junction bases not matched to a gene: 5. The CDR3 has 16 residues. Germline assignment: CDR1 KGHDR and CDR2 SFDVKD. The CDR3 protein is CATSDFRDRGGTEAFF. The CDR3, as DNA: TGTGCCACCAGTGATTTCCGGGACAGGGGAGGCACTGAAGCTTTCTTT.

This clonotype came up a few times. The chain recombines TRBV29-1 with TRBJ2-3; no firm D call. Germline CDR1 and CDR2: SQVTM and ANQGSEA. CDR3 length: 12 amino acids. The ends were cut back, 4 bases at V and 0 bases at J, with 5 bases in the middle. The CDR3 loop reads CSVGPSTDTQYF. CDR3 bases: TGCAGCGTTGGACCGAGCACAGATACGCAGTATTTT.

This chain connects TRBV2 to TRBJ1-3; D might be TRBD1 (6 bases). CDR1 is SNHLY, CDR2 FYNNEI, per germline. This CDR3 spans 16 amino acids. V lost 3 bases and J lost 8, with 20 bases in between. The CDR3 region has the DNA TGTGCCAGCAGTGATCCTCCGGGGGCTGTAGGAGACACCATATATTTT. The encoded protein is CASSDPPGAVGDTIYF.

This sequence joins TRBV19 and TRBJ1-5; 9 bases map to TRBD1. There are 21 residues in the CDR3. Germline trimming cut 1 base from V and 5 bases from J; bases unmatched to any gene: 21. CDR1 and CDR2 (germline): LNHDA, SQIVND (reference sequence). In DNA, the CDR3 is TGTGCCAGTAGTATAGGTTTTCGGGACAGGGCCTCAAAACCCCTCGATCAGCCCCAGCATTTT. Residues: CASSIGFRDRASKPLDQPQHF.

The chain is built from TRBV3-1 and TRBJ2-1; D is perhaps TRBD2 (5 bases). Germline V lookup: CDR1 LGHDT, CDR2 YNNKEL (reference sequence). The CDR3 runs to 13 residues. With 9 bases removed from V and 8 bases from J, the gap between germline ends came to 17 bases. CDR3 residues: CASREGAPHEQFF. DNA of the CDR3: TGTGCCAGTCGCGAGGGAGCCCCCCATGAGCAGTTCTTC.

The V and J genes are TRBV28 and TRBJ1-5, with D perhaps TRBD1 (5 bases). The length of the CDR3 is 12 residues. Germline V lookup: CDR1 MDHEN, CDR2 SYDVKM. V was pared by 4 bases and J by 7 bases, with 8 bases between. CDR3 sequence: CASSWGVQPQHF. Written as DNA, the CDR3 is TGTGCCAGCAGTTGGGGGGTACAGCCCCAGCATTTT.

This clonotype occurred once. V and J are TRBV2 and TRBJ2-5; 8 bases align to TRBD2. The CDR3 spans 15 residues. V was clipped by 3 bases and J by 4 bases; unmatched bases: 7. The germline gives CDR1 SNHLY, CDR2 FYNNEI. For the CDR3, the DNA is TGTGCCAGCAGTGAGAACGGGGGGGCATTAGAGACCCAGTACTTC. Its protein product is CASSENGGALETQYF.

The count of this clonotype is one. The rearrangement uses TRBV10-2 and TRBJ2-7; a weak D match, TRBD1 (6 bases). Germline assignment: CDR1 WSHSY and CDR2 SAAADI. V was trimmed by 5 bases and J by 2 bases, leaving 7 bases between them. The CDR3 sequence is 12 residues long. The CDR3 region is CASSHRAYEQYV. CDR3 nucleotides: TGCGCCAGCAGTCACAGGGCCTACGAGCAGTACGTC.

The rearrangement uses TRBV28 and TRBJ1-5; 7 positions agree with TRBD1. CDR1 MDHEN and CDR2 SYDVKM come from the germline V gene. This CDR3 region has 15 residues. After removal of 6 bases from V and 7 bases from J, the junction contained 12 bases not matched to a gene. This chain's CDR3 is CASSPQGGSGQPQHF. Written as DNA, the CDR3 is TGTGCCAGCAGCCCCCAGGGGGGATCGGGGCAGCCCCAGCATTTT.

The CDR3, as DNA: TGTGCCAGTACGAGGATGGGACAGGGGGCGAACACCATATATTTT. This sequence encodes CASTRMGQGANTIYF. The V and J genes are TRBV19 and TRBJ1-3, with TRBD1 matching over 12 bases. The CDR3 spans 15 residues. Germline lookup yields CDR1 LNHDA and CDR2 SQIVND (reference sequence). Trimming took 7 bases from V and 7 from J; bases not matched to a gene: 8.

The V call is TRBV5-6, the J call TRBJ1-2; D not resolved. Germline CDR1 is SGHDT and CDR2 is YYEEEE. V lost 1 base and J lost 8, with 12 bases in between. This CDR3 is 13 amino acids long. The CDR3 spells CASSLWSGGGYTF. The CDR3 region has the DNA TGTGCCAGCAGCTTGTGGTCAGGAGGAGGCTACACCTTC.

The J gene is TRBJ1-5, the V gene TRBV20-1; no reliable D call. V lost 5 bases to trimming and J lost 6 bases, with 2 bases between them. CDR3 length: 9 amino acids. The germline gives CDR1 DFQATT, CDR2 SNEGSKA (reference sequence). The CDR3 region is CSAGQPQHF. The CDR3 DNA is TGCAGTGCTGGTCAGCCCCAGCATTTT.

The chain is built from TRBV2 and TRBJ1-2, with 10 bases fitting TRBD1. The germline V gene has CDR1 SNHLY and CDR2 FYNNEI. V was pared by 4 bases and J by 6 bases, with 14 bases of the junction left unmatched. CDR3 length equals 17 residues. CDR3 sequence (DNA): TGTGCCAGCAGTGTTTTACCGGGACAGGGGACTTCGAATGGCTACACCTTC. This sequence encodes CASSVLPGQGTSNGYTF.

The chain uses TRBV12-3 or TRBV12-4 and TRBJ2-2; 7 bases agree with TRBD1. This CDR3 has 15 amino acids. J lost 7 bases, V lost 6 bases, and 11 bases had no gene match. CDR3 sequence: CASRGDRVVRGELFF. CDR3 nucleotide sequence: TGTGCCAGCAGGGGTGACAGGGTAGTGCGCGGGGAGCTGTTTTTT.

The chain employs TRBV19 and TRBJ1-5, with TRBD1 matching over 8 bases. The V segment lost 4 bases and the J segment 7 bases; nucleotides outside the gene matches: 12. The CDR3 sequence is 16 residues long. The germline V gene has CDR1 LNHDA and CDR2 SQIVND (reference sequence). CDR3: CASSTSDRGFGQPQHF. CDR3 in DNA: TGTGCCAGTAGTACCAGCGACAGGGGATTTGGGCAGCCCCAGCATTTT.

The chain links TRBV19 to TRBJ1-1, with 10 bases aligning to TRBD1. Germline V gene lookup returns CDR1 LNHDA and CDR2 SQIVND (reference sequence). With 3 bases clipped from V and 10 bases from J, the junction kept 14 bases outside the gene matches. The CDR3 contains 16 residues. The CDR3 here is CASSIPRDRGLRRAFF. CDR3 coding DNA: TGTGCCAGTAGTATCCCCCGGGACAGGGGACTAAGGCGAGCTTTCTTT.

The CDR3 spells CASSSGIVSSGGYTF. The DNA for the CDR3 is TGTGCCAGCAGTTCCGGGATCGTTTCTTCGGGGGGCTACACCTTC. The chain links TRBV28 to TRBJ1-2; D gene ambiguous. Germline-derived CDR1 and CDR2 are MDHEN and SYDVKM. Trimming cost V 4 bases and J 8 bases, with 20 bases left between them. This CDR3 contains 15 residues.

The CDR3 loop reads CASSLMASGGHEQFF. Written as DNA, the CDR3 is TGTGCCAGCAGCTTAATGGCTAGCGGGGGTCATGAGCAGTTCTTC. The chain uses TRBV7-3 and TRBJ2-1; 10 bases are shared with TRBD2. The CDR3 is 15 amino acids. The V and J ends lost 1 base and 8 bases, in that order; junction bases with no gene match: 5. Germline V lookup: CDR1 SGHTA, CDR2 FQGTGA. Full variable domain (remainder filled in from reference TRBV7-3 and TRBJ2-1): GAGVSQTPSNKVTEKGKYVELRCDPISGHTALYWYRQSLGQGPEFLIYFQGTGAADDSGLPNDRFFAVRPEGSVSTLKIQRTERGDSAVYLCASSLMASGGHEQFFGPGTRLTVL.

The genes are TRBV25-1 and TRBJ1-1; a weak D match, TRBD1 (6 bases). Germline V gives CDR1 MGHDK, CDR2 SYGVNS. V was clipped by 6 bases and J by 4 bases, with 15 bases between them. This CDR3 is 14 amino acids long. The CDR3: CASSRGGWATEAFF. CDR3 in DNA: TGTGCCAGCAGCCGAGGGGGGTGGGCCACTGAAGCTTTCTTT.

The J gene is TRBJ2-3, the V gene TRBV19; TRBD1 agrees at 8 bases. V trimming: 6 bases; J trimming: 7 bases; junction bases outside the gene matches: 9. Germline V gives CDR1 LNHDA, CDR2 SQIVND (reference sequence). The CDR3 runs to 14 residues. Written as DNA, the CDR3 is TGTGCCAGTAGACCGGGACAGGTTGCGAATACGCAGTATTTT. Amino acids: CASRPGQVANTQYF.

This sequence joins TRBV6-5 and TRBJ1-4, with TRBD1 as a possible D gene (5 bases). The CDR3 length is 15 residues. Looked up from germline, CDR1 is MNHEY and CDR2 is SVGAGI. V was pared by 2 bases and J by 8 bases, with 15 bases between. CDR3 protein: CASSYRGTGSEKLFF. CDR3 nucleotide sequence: TGTGCCAGCAGTTACCGCGGGACGGGAAGCGAAAAACTGTTTTTT.

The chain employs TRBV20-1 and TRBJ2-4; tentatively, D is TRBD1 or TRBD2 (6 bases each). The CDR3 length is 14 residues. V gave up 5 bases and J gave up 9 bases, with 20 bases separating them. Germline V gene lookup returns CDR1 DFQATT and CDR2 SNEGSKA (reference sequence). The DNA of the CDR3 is TGCAGTGCTGGGTTTTGGGGGGCGCGGGGCATTCAGTACTTC. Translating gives CSAGFWGARGIQYF.

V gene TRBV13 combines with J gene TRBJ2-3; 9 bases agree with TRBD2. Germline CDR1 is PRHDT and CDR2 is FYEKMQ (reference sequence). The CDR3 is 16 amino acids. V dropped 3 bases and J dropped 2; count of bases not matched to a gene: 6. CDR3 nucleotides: TGTGCCAGCAGCTTCCTTCTAGCGGGGCCCACAGATACGCAGTATTTT. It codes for CASSFLLAGPTDTQYF.

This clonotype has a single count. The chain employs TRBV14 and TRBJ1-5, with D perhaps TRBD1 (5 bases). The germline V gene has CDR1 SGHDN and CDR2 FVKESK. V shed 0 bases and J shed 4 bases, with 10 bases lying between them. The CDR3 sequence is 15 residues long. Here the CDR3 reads CASSQELGGNQPQHF. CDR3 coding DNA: TGTGCCAGCAGCCAAGAATTGGGGGGTAATCAGCCCCAGCATTTT.

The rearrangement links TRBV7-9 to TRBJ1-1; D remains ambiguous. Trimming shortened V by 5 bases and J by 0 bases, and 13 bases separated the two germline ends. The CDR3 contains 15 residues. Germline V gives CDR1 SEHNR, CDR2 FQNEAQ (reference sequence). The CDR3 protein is CASSHQSRVNTEAFF. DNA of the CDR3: TGTGCCAGCAGCCATCAGTCCCGGGTGAACACTGAAGCTTTCTTT.

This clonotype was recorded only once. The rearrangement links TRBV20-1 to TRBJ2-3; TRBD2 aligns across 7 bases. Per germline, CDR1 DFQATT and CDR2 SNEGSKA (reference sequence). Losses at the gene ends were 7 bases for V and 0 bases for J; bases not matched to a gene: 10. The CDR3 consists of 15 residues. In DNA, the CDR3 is TGCAGTGGTGAGATCGGGGGGACCAGCACAGATACGCAGTATTTT. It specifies CSGEIGGTSTDTQYF.